These 8 T cell receptor beta chains were sequenced from one sample in a study of vaccination and CD4 T cells after COVID-19 (dated 2022 in TCRdb). Sample time point, as interpreted from the label and publication: late sampling 161 to 241 days after vaccination in a few convalescent patients. The treatment or condition label for this specimen denotes: approximately nine-day PBMC culture with coronavirus spike peptide pools or control peptides (ViraFEST assay). Their recognized antigens are unknown. Library construction relied on PCR. Sequencing instrument: Illumina iSeq 100. DNA from cultured CD4+ T cells was subjected to TCR sequencing with the Oncomine TCR Beta short-read assay at the Johns Hopkins FTIC core. The public reads were reprocessed in TCRdb via fastp at Q25 and MiXCR, keeping in-frame beta chains. CDR3 protein sequences are deduplicated, and each keeps its most common genes and DNA. The sample records 22,000 or so distinct CDR3 sequences, 32% of which are singletons. 11% of the sample is held by the ten biggest clonotypes.

Sequences were derived from CD4+ T cells from blood, cultured in vitro, sampled about 7 months after SARS-CoV-2 vaccination. The receptors originated from a human donor who had recovered from COVID-19.

This clonotype was observed a handful of times. The chain combines TRBV7-2 with TRBJ2-7; 10 bases agree with TRBD2. The CDR3 is made up of 15 amino acids. Unmatched junction bases numbered 7, after V lost 5 bases and J lost 3 bases. Germline loops: CDR1 SGHTA, CDR2 FQGNSA. CDR3 nucleotides: TGTGCCAGCAGCCCGGGACTAGCGATCTACTACGAGCAGTACTTC. Protein: CASSPGLAIYYEQYF.

Only a few counts were recorded for this clonotype. The chain employs TRBV20-1 and TRBJ2-7; weak D call: TRBD1 (6 bases). The germline CDR1 and CDR2 sequences are DFQATT and SNEGSKA (reference sequence). Trimming took 0 bases from V and 0 from J, leaving 12 bases between them. CDR3 length equals 15 residues. The CDR3 reads CSARDWDKSSYEQYF. As DNA, the CDR3 is TGCAGTGCTAGAGATTGGGACAAGAGCTCCTACGAGCAGTACTTC.

This sequence joins TRBV21-1 and TRBJ1-2; the D call of TRBD1 is as the table states it, not checked on the DNA. TRBV21-1 is a listed pseudogene. CDR3 length: 13 residues. In nucleotides, the CDR3 is TGTGCCAGCAGCAAAGCTCCCCCTGGGGGCTACACCTTC. This codes for CASSKAPPGGYTF.

This clonotype occurred a few times. This chain links TRBV7-3 with TRBJ2-3, with 11 bases matching TRBD2. CDR3 length: 16 amino acids. Germline-derived CDR1 and CDR2 are SGHTA and FQGTGA. Germline trimming cut 3 bases from V and 3 bases from J; bases unmatched to any gene: 5. CDR3 nucleotide sequence: TGTGCCAGCAGCTTTTTAGCGGGGGGGCCGACAGATACGCAGTATTTT. As protein: CASSFLAGGPTDTQYF. Using reference TRBV7-3 and TRBJ2-3 for the parts outside the CDR3, the full variable domain is GAGVSQTPSNKVTEKGKYVELRCDPISGHTALYWYRQSLGQGPEFLIYFQGTGAADDSGLPNDRFFAVRPEGSVSTLKIQRTERGDSAVYLCASSFLAGGPTDTQYFGPGTRLTVL.

Comments on this clonotype: The CDR3 does not close with the conserved phenylalanine or tryptophan, likely indicating a read error. The rearrangement joins TRBV5-6 to TRBJ1-2; tentative D call: TRBD1 (5 bases). In germline, CDR1 is SGHDT, CDR2 YYEEEE. The CDR3 is made up of 16 amino acids. V shed 1 base and J shed 1 base, with 14 bases lying between them. CDR3 residues: CASSLFGGALNYGYTS. The DNA of the CDR3 is TGTGCCAGCAGCTTGTTTGGCGGGGCCCTTAACTATGGCTACACCTCC.

The rearrangement joins TRBV6-2 or TRBV6-3 to TRBJ2-1; 10 bases align to TRBD1. The CDR3 runs 15 residues. V dropped 0 bases and J dropped 6; count of bases not matched to a gene: 2. Germline CDR1 is MNHEY and CDR2 is SVGEGT. CDR3 sequence (DNA): TGTGCCAGCAGTTACTCCCGACAGGGGGCCAATGAGCAGTTCTTC. It translates to CASSYSRQGANEQFF.

The chain links TRBV20-1 to TRBJ1-1; D call uncertain. V was pared by 0 bases and J by 0 bases, with 8 bases between. CDR1 and CDR2 from the germline V gene are DFQATT and SNEGSKA (reference sequence). The CDR3 covers 14 residues. CDR3 sequence (DNA): TGCAGTGCTAGAGAGTTGGGCATGAACACTGAAGCTTTCTTT. It codes for CSARELGMNTEAFF.

The chain recombines TRBV12-3 or TRBV12-4 with TRBJ2-3, with D perhaps TRBD1 or TRBD2 (6 bases each). This CDR3 has 15 amino acids. V lost 6 bases and J lost 1, with 14 bases in between. In DNA form, the CDR3 reads TGTGCCAGCAGGATAGGGGGGCTCCGCACAGATACGCAGTATTTT. It specifies CASRIGGLRTDTQYF.